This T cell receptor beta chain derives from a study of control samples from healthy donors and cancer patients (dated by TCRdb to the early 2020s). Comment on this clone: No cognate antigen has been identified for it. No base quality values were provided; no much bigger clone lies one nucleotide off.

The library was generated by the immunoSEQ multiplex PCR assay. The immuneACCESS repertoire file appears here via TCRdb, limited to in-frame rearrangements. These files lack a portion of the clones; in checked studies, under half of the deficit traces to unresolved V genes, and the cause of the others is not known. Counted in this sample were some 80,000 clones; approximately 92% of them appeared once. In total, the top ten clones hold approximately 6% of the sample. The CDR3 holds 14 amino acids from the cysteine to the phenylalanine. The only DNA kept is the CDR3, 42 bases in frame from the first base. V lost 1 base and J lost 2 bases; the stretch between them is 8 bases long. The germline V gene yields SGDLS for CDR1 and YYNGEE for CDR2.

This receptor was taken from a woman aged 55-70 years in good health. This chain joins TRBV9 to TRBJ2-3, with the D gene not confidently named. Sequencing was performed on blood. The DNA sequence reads TGTGCCAGCAGCGTACGGTGGAACACAGATACGCAGTATTTT. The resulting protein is CASSVRWNTDTQYF.